Below, one T cell receptor beta chain is given with its context. The antigen is not known. Trimming took 4 bases from V and 6 from J, leaving 10 bases between them. Germline-derived CDR1 and CDR2 are MGHRA and YSYEKL. The length of the CDR3 is 13 residues. Profiled with immunoSEQ multiplex PCR; TCRdb holds only in-frame clones, not every one. The sample has about 2.3 million clones; around 92% are singletons. Division of CD4+ cells produced a CD45RA+ naive subset and a CD45RA-negative memory subset. These data come from a study of shared clonotypes between healthy human individuals. Study-wide findings and caveats: It was the few donors that limited the genetic and exposure-history diversity represented. In contrast to clonotypes shared by all four donors, non-shared clonotypes had lower generation probabilities.

The sample was naive CD4+ T cells from PBMCs. Subset meaning: CD45RA+ positively selected. V gene TRBV4-1 combines with J gene TRBJ2-1, with D possibly matching TRBD1 (5 bases). This TCR came from a man younger than 30 in good health. Some clones in this sample may be carry-over from other donors' samples. The CDR3 loop is CASSPPGRNEQFF. The CDR3 DNA is TGCGCCAGCAGCCCTCCAGGGCGCAATGAGCAGTTCTTC.